This T cell receptor beta chain was sequenced during a study of T cell repertoires and HLA-DP antigens. The protocol was immunoSEQ multiplex PCR, while the TCRdb copy is restricted to in-frame clones and leaves out a portion. There are about 73,000 clones in the sample; 80% occur only once, and around 1.4% lies in the top ten. To note about this clone: Antigen specificity is unknown.

Sequences were obtained from CD4+ T cells from PBMCs. The TCR originated in a man in his 60s in good health and CMV-seronegative.

The CDR3 region is CASSPWVAGGDTQYF. Here the CDR3 DNA reads TGTGCCAGCAGCCCTTGGGTAGCGGGGGGAGATACGCAGTATTTT. V usage is TRBV7-2 and J usage is TRBJ2-3; 10 bases map to TRBD2. This CDR3 is 15 amino acids long. Trimming cost V 5 bases and J 5 bases; bases outside gene matches: 7. Germline V gene sequence: CDR1 SGHTA, CDR2 FQGNSA.